This TCR beta chain was identified in a study of blood T cell repertoires in COVID-19. Turning to the study itself: PBMCs, B-cell-depleted T cells, or T cells provided the cDNA or gDNA that made up the material.

Produced via immunoSEQ multiplex PCR; TCRdb's table is partial and in-frame only. The sample lists under 250,000 clones; approximately 91% were seen once. CDR1 SGHAT and CDR2 FQNNGV come from the germline V gene. The CDR3 extends over 13 amino acids. V lost 5 bases and J 3 bases, leaving 11 bases between the germline ends. Sequences were obtained from peripheral blood. The chain uses TRBV11-2 and TRBJ2-7; perhaps TRBD1 as D (5 bases). The TCR sequence derives from a man between 60 and 75 years old who had recovered from COVID-19. This chain's CDR3 is CASSVTGYYEQYF. Here the CDR3 DNA reads TGTGCCAGCAGCGTTACAGGTTACTACGAGCAGTACTTC.